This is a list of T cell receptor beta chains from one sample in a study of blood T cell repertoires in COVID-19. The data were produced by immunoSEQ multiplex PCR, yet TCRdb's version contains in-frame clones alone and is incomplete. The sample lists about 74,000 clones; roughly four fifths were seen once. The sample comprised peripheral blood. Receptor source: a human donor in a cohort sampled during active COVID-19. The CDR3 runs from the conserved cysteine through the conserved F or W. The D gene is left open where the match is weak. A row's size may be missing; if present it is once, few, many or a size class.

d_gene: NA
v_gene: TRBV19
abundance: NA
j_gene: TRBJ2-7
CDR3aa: CASSSSYEQYF
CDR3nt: TGTGCCAGTAGTTCCAGTTACGAGCAGTACTTC

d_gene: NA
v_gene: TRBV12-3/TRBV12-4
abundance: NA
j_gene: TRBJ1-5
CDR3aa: CASSLNNQPQHF
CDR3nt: TGTGCCAGCAGCCTAAATAATCAGCCCCAGCATTTT

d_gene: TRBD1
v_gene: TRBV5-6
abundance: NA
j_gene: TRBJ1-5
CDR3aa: CASSSTDRGLDNQPQHF
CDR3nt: TGTGCCAGCAGCTCAACCGACAGGGGACTCGATAATCAGCCCCAGCATTTT

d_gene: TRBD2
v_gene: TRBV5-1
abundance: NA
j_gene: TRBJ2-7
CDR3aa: CASSSTSGDIYEQYF
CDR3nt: TGCGCCAGCAGCTCGACTAGCGGGGATATTTACGAGCAGTACTTC

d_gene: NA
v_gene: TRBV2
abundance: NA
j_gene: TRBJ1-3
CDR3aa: CASSDSGAGNTIYF
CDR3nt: TGTGCCAGCAGTGATTCAGGGGCTGGAAACACCATATATTTT

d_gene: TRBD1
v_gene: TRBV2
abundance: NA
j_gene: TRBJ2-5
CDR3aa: CASRDTGGAETQYF
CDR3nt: TGTGCCAGCAGGGATACAGGGGGCGCGGAGACCCAGTACTTC

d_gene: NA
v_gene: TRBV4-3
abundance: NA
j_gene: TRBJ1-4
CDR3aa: CASSQDWGSVEKLFF
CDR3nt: TGCGCCAGCAGCCAAGATTGGGGTAGCGTCGAAAAACTGTTTTTT

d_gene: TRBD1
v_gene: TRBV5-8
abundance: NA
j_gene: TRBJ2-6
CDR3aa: CASSPQVGTGSSGANVLTF
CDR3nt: TGTGCCAGCAGCCCTCAGGTCGGGACAGGGAGCTCTGGGGCCAACGTCCTGACTTTC

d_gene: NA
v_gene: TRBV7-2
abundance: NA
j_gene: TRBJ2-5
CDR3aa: CASSPAPQIQETQYF
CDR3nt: TGTGCCAGCAGCCCTGCCCCACAGATCCAAGAGACCCAGTACTTC

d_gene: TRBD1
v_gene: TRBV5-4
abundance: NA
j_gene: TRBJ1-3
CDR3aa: CATHRPGTGSSGNTIYF
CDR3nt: TGTGCCACCCACCGTCCGGGGACAGGGTCCTCTGGAAACACCATATATTTT

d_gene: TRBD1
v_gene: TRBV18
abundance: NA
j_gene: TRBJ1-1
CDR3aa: CASSRIPGQGSPGTEAFF
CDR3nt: TGTGCCAGCTCGCGTATTCCGGGACAGGGGTCACCTGGCACTGAAGCTTTCTTT

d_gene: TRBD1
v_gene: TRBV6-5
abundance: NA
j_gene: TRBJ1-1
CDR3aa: CASTPGTGITEAFF
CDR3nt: TGTGCCAGCACCCCTGGGACAGGGATCACTGAAGCTTTCTTT

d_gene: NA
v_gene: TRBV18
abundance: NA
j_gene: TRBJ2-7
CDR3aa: CASSATASGEQYF
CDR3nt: TGTGCCAGCTCTGCGACCGCTAGTGGTGAGCAGTACTTC

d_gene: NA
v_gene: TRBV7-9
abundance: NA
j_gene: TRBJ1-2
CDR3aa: CASSATGEGYGYTF
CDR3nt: TGTGCCAGCAGCGCGACGGGCGAGGGCTATGGCTACACCTTC

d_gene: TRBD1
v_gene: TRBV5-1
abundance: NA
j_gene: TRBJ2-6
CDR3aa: CASSPGTGGIISGANVLTF
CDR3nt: TGCGCCAGCAGCCCTGGGACAGGGGGCATTATCTCTGGGGCCAACGTCCTGACTTTC

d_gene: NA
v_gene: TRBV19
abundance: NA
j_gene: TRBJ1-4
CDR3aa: CASRPGSGATNEKLFF
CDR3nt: TGTGCCAGTAGACCCGGAAGCGGTGCAACTAATGAAAAACTGTTTTTT

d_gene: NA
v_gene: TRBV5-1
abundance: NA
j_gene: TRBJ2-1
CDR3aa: CASSLGANPSYNEQFF
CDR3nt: TGCGCCAGCAGCTTGGGAGCCAACCCCTCCTACAATGAGCAGTTCTTC

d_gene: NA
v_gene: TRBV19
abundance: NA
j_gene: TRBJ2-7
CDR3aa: CASSRGTEDEQYF
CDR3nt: TGTGCCAGTAGTCGCGGGACAGAGGACGAGCAGTACTTC

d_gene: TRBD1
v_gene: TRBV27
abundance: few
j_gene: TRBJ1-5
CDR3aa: CASSFRQGINQPQHF
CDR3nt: TGTGCCAGCAGTTTTCGACAGGGGATCAATCAGCCCCAGCATTTT

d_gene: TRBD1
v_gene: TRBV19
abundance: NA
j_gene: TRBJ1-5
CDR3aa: CASSILGQGHQPQHF
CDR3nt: TGTGCCAGTAGTATCCTGGGACAGGGTCATCAGCCCCAGCATTTT

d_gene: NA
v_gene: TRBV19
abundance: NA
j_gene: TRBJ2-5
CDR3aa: CASSIVRGETQYF
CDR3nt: TGTGCCAGTAGTATCGTCCGAGGAGAGACCCAGTACTTC

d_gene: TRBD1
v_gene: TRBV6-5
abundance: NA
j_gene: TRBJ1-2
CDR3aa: CASSYVTGGLYTF
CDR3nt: TGTGCCAGCAGTTACGTGACAGGGGGCCTCTACACCTTC

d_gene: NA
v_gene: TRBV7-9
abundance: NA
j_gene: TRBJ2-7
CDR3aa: CASSPGESTYQYF
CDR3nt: TGTGCCAGCAGCCCAGGGGAGTCTACGTATCAGTACTTC

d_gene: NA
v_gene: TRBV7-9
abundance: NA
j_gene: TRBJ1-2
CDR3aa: CASSLDAPSNYGYTF
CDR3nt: TGTGCCAGCAGCTTAGACGCGCCATCTAACTATGGCTACACCTTC

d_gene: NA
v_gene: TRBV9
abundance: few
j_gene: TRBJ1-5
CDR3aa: CASSRDLSNQPQHF
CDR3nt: TGTGCCAGCAGCCGGGATCTTAGCAATCAGCCCCAGCATTTT

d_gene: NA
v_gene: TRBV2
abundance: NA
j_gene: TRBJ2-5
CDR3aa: CASRPDSGQETQYF
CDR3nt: TGTGCCAGCAGGCCTGACAGTGGCCAAGAGACCCAGTACTTC

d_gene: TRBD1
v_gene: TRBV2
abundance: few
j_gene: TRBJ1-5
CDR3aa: CASSPLGGQPQHF
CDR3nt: TGTGCCAGCAGCCCCCTAGGGGGCCAGCCCCAGCATTTT

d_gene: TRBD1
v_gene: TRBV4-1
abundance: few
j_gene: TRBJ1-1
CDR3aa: CASSQQAISTGVNTEAFF
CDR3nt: TGCGCCAGCAGCCAACAAGCAATCTCAACAGGGGTGAACACTGAAGCTTTCTTT

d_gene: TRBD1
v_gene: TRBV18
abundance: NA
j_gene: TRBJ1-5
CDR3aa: CASSPYQVGTGANSNQPQHF
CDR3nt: TGTGCCAGCTCACCCTATCAGGTCGGGACAGGGGCGAATAGCAATCAGCCCCAGCATTTT

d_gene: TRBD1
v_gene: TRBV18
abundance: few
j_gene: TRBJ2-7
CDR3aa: CASSHVQGQGLGLGQYF
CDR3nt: TGTGCCAGCTCACACGTACAGGGACAGGGGCTCGGGCTTGGGCAGTACTTC

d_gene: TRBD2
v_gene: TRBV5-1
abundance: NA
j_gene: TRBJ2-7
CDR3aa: CASRAGMGEQYF
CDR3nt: TGCGCCAGCAGAGCGGGGATGGGCGAGCAGTACTTC

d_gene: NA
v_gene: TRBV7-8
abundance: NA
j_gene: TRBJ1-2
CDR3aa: CASSLEPWNYGYTF
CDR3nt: TGTGCCAGCAGCTTAGAGCCGTGGAACTATGGCTACACCTTC

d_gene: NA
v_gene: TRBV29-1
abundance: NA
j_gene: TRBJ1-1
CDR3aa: CSVERDLDGAFF
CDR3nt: TGCAGCGTTGAGAGGGATCTTGATGGAGCTTTCTTT

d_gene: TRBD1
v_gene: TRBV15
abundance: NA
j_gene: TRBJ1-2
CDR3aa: CATRARTGGRDGYTF
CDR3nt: TGTGCCACCAGAGCCCGGACAGGCGGTCGAGATGGCTACACCTTC

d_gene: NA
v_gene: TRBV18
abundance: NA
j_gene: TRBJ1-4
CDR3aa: CASSPNRQGGEKLFF
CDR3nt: TGTGCCAGCTCACCCAACCGCCAGGGCGGTGAAAAACTGTTTTTT

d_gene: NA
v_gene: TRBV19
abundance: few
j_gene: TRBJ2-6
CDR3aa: CASSQGWAGANVLTF
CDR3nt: TGTGCCAGTAGTCAGGGGTGGGCTGGGGCCAACGTCCTGACTTTC

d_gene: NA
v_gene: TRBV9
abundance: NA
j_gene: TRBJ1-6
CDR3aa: CASSVEENSPLHF
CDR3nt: TGTGCCAGCAGCGTAGAAGAGAATTCACCCCTCCACTTT

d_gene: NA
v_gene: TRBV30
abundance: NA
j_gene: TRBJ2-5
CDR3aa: CAWSGIRGETQYF
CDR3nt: TGTGCCTGGAGCGGGATCCGTGGGGAGACCCAGTACTTC

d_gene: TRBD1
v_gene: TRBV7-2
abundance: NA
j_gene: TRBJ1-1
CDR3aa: CASTVGQHYTEAFF
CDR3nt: TGTGCCAGCACTGTGGGACAGCATTACACTGAAGCTTTCTTT

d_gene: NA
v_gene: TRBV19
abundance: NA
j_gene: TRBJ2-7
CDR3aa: CASSMKGAYEQYF
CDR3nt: TGTGCCAGTAGTATGAAGGGGGCCTACGAGCAGTACTTC

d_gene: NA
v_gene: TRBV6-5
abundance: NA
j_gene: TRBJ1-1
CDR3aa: CASSYPVGGIATEAFF
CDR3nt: TGTGCCAGCAGTTACCCCGTGGGGGGGATTGCCACTGAAGCTTTCTTT

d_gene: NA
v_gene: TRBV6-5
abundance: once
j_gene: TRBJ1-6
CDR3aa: CASSQPRWNSPLHF
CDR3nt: TGTGCCAGCAGTCAACCGAGGTGGAATTCACCCCTCCACTTT